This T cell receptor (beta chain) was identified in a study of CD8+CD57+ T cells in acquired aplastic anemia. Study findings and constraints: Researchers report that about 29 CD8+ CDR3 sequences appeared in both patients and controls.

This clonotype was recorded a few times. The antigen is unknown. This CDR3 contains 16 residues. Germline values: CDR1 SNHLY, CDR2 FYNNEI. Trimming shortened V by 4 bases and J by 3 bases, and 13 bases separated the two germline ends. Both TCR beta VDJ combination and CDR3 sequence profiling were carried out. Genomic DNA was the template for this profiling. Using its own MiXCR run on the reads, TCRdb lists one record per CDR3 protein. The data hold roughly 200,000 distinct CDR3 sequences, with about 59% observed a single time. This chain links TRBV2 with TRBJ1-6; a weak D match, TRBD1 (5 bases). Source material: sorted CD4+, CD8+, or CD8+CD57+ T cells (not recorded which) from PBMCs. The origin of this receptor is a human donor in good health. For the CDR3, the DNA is TGTGCCAGCAGTGTGGGGGGACCTAACTATAATTCACCCCTCCACTTT. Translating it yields CASSVGGPNYNSPLHF.